The table lists the clone carrying this TCR beta chain with many counts. The antigen is undetermined. MiXCR, applied by TCRdb to the 5' RACE reads, yields one record per CDR3 protein. The repertoire holds approximately 60,000 distinct CDR3 sequences, with 26% as singletons. Cells sorted as Tregs were CD4+, CD25+ and CD127-/low. Study-level points and caveats: Whole repertoires were not studied in the larger cohort, only one V-J beta rearrangement.

CDR1 and CDR2 (germline): MNHNY, SVGAGI (reference sequence). V was clipped by 8 bases and J by 6 bases, with 11 bases between them. The CDR3 consists of 11 residues. The chain uses TRBV6-6 and TRBJ2-7; D uncertain. The origin of this receptor is a female donor with breast cancer. The sequencing sample was made of tumor-infiltrating Tregs sorted from the breast tumor. CDR3 nucleotide sequence: TGTGCCAGCTCAAATCCTTCCGAGCAGTACTTC. It is translated as CASSNPSEQYF.